The 21 T cell receptor beta chains presented below share a single source sample, sequenced in a study of blood T cell repertoires in COVID-19. Repertoires were generated with immunoSEQ multiplex PCR, while TCRdb's copy carries only in-frame clones and drops some. Here the sample spans approximately 150,000 clones, 85% to 90% being singletons. Source material: peripheral blood. The origin of the receptors is a man aged 50-59 years who had recovered from COVID-19.

J is TRBJ2-5 and V is TRBV9, with 10 bases aligning to TRBD2. Per germline, CDR1 SGDLS and CDR2 YYNGEE. CDR3 length: 18 amino acids. The V gene end was trimmed by 0 bases and the J gene end by 5 bases; junction bases not matched to a gene: 13. The CDR3, as DNA: TGTGCCAGCAGCGTAGGGTTTCTAGCGGGGGACTCGGCTGAGACCCAGTACTTC. Protein product: CASSVGFLAGDSAETQYF.

V and J are TRBV9 and TRBJ1-1, with unresolved D. CDR3 length: 12 amino acids. Germline V CDR1 and CDR2: SGDLS, YYNGEE. Trimming removed 4 bases from V and 3 bases from J, with 7 bases in between. DNA of the CDR3: TGTGCCAGCAGCCCCGGGGACACTGAAGCTTTCTTT. Translation gives CASSPGDTEAFF.

The chain employs TRBV6-5 and TRBJ2-2; D may be TRBD2 (5 bases). The CDR3 is made up of 14 amino acids. Germline CDR1 MNHEY, CDR2 SVGAGI. V was trimmed by 8 bases and J by 6 bases, leaving 16 bases between them. The CDR3, as DNA: TGTGCCAGCGGGCAAGGTATGGAGGCCGGGGAGCTGTTTTTT. Amino acid sequence: CASGQGMEAGELFF.

V is TRBV7-3 and J is TRBJ1-6; the D is unclear. V was clipped by 2 bases and J by 6 bases, with 11 bases between them. Germline CDR1 SGHTA, CDR2 FQGTGA. The CDR3 has 15 residues. The CDR3 here is CASSLAASLNSPLHF. The CDR3 region has the DNA TGTGCCAGCAGCTTAGCGGCGAGCCTTAATTCACCCCTCCACTTT.

The chain carries TRBV19 and TRBJ1-5; maybe TRBD1 (5 bases). Germline lookup yields CDR1 LNHDA and CDR2 SQIVND (reference sequence). This CDR3 is built from 15 residues. Trimming shortened V by 5 bases and J by 0 bases, and 11 bases separated the two germline ends. The CDR3 DNA reads as TGTGCCAGTAGTTGGGGGGGACTTAGCAATCAGCCCCAGCATTTT. Translating gives CASSWGGLSNQPQHF.

This clone was seen only once. CDR3 in DNA: TGTGCCAGCAGGGGTGGGACAGGGGTAGATACGCAGTATTTT. This encodes CASRGGTGVDTQYF. The chain couples TRBV6-5 to TRBJ2-3; TRBD1 matches at 10 bases. CDR1 is MNHEY, CDR2 SVGAGI, per germline. CDR3 length: 14 amino acids. V lost 6 bases to trimming and J lost 5 bases; unmatched junction nucleotides: 5.

This chain uses TRBV7-3 with TRBJ2-5; D might be TRBD2 (5 bases). Trimming removed 2 bases at V and 7 bases at J, with 11 bases between. Germline V gene lookup returns CDR1 SGHTA and CDR2 FQGTGA. This CDR3 is 13 amino acids long. The CDR3 region has the DNA TGTGCCAGCAGCTTAGAAGGCGGAGGGACCCAGTACTTC. Its translation is CASSLEGGGTQYF.

This clone turned up a few times. V is TRBV5-1 and J is TRBJ1-2; 7 bases are shared with TRBD1. This CDR3 is built from 17 residues. V shed 4 bases and J 4 bases; nucleotides not matched to a gene: 16. Per the germline V gene, CDR1 is SGHRS and CDR2 is YFSETQ. CDR3 amino acids: CASSIGTALLGGYGYTF. CDR3 bases: TGCGCCAGCAGCATCGGGACAGCACTACTTGGGGGCTATGGCTACACCTTC.

The chain is built from TRBV5-1 and TRBJ1-1; D is perhaps TRBD1 (5 bases). This CDR3 comprises 14 residues. Germline V gene data show CDR1 as SGHRS and CDR2 as YFSETQ. Deletions cut 4 bases from V and 7 bases from J, with 17 bases between. In DNA form, the CDR3 reads TGCGCCAGCAGCGACTCGGGTGGGCAGGGTGAAGCTTTCTTT. Protein: CASSDSGGQGEAFF.

In its sample, this clone was seen a few times. The chain carries TRBV6-4 and TRBJ1-6; 7 bases line up with TRBD1. This CDR3 has 13 amino acids. V shed 5 bases, J shed 10 bases, and the junction held 5 bases outside the gene matches. CDR1 is MRHNA and CDR2 is SNTAGT in the germline V gene. In DNA form, the CDR3 reads TGTGCCAGCAGTACCTTAGGGGGCTCACCCCTCCACTTT. This encodes CASSTLGGSPLHF.

This chain uses TRBV18 with TRBJ1-1; a weak D match, TRBD1 (5 bases). Trimming took off 3 bases at V and 4 bases at J, with 9 bases between the two ends. This CDR3 is built from 13 residues. In germline, CDR1 is KGHSH, CDR2 LQKENI. The CDR3 region is CASSPDGGTEAFF. CDR3 coding DNA: TGTGCCAGCTCACCGGACGGGGGCACTGAAGCTTTCTTT.

The J gene is TRBJ2-7, the V gene TRBV21-1; TRBD1, as called in the table, went unchecked against the DNA. TRBV21-1 is labeled a pseudogene. CDR3 length: 16 residues. In DNA, the CDR3 is TGTGCCAGCAGCGCCCACGGGACAGGGGACTCCTACGAGCAGTACTTC. It encodes CASSAHGTGDSYEQYF.

The CDR3 protein is CASSPGQGIGELFF. The CDR3 coding sequence is TGTGCCAGCAGCCCGGGACAGGGGATCGGGGAGCTGTTTTTT. The chain uses TRBV2 and TRBJ2-2; 10 nucleotides align to TRBD1. From germline, CDR1 is SNHLY and CDR2 FYNNEI. This CDR3 has 14 residues. V shed 6 bases, J shed 7 bases, and the junction held 5 bases outside the gene matches.

V and J are TRBV27 and TRBJ2-1; D may be TRBD1 (5 bases). V was clipped by 5 bases and J by 6 bases, with 11 bases between them. This CDR3 contains 13 residues. In germline, CDR1 is MNHEY, CDR2 SMNVEV (reference sequence). For the CDR3, the DNA is TGTGCCAGCAGTCCTGGACATGGCAATGAGCAGTTCTTC. Amino acid sequence: CASSPGHGNEQFF.

This chain connects TRBV2 to TRBJ2-5; 8 positions agree with TRBD2. V trimming: 6 bases; J trimming: 5 bases; junction bases outside the gene matches: 8. This CDR3 comprises 14 residues. Looked up from germline, CDR1 is SNHLY and CDR2 is FYNNEI. CDR3 nucleotides: TGTGCCAGCAGACCAGCGGGAGAAGTTGAGACCCAGTACTTC. Translated, it gives CASRPAGEVETQYF.

The chain carries TRBV24-1 and TRBJ2-2; a weak D match, TRBD2 (5 bases). The V end lost 0 bases, the J end lost 0 bases, and 13 bases lay between the germline ends. Germline CDR1 and CDR2: KGHDR and SFDVKD. The CDR3 is 18 amino acids. The CDR3 is CATSDLPVAPPNTGELFF. DNA for the CDR3: TGTGCCACCAGTGATTTGCCCGTAGCGCCTCCGAACACCGGGGAGCTGTTTTTT.

This clone was picked up one time. The chain has TRBV7-2 and TRBJ2-6, with 8 bases lining up with TRBD1. The CDR3 has 17 amino acids. Losses at the gene ends were 4 bases for V and 2 bases for J; bases not matched to a gene: 7. Germline V gene lookup returns CDR1 SGHTA and CDR2 FQGNSA. DNA for the CDR3: TGTGCCAGCAGCTCACAGGGGGGTAGGACTGGGGCCAACGTCCTGACTTTC. This gives the protein CASSSQGGRTGANVLTF. The entire variable domain, with the rest obtained from reference TRBV7-2 and TRBJ2-6, is as follows: GAGVSQSPSNKVTEKGKDVELRCDPISGHTALYWYRQSLGQGLEFLIYFQGNSAPDKSGLPSDRFSAERTGGSVSTLTIQRTQQEDSAVYLCASSSQGGRTGANVLTFGAGSRLTVL.

This clone was seen more than once but under ten times. J is TRBJ2-2 and V is TRBV6-2 or TRBV6-3; D gene unclear. Trimming took 4 bases from V and 1 from J, leaving 7 bases between them. CDR1 and CDR2 from the germline V gene are MNHEY and SVGEGT. The CDR3 sequence is 14 residues long. The chain's CDR3 is CASSSGRNTGELFF. In DNA form, the CDR3 reads TGTGCCAGCAGTTCAGGTCGGAACACCGGGGAGCTGTTTTTT.

The V and J genes are TRBV30 and TRBJ2-1; the D is unclear. Trimming left V 2 bases short and J 10 bases short, with 12 bases between. Germline CDR1 reads GTSNPN; CDR2 reads SVGIG (reference sequence). The CDR3 length is 12 residues. CDR3 nucleotides: TGTGCCTGGAGTAGAGGTCACGGGGAGCAGTTCTTC. Encoded protein: CAWSRGHGEQFF.

The chain has TRBV20-1 and TRBJ2-1; D remains ambiguous. The germline gives CDR1 DFQATT, CDR2 SNEGSKA (reference sequence). The V end was cut by 6 bases, the J end by 8 bases, with 11 bases between. This CDR3 comprises 11 residues. CDR3 amino acids: CSANRRDEQFF. As DNA, the CDR3 is TGCAGTGCCAATCGTCGGGATGAGCAGTTCTTC.

This chain uses TRBV30 with TRBJ2-3; 14 bases fit TRBD2. The trim removed 2 bases at V and 11 bases at J, leaving 6 bases unmatched. In germline, CDR1 is GTSNPN, CDR2 SVGIG (reference sequence). This CDR3 is built from 14 residues. The CDR3 protein is CAWSQTSGGAVQYF. As DNA, the CDR3 is TGTGCCTGGAGTCAGACTAGCGGGGGGGCTGTGCAGTATTTT. Full variable domain (outside the CDR3, taken from reference TRBV30 and TRBJ2-3): SQTIHQWPATLVQPVGSPLSLECTVEGTSNPNLYWYRQAAGRGLQLLFYSVGIGQISSEVPQNLSASRPQDRQFILSSKKLLLSDSGFYLCAWSQTSGGAVQYFGPGTRLTVL.